This T cell receptor (beta chain) originates from a study of T cell changes during pregnancy in multiple sclerosis (dated by TCRdb to between 2019 and 2020). As for the study more broadly: The study examined how the T cell repertoire changed over the course of pregnancy in women with multiple sclerosis.

Library prep was done by the immunoSEQ multiplex PCR assay. Entries here come from immuneACCESS through TCRdb and include only in-frame sequences with V and J called. Some clones fail to appear in such tables; in the studies checked, an unresolved V gene covers under half of the shortfall, and the cause of the remainder is unknown. This sample holds roughly 90,000 clones; 91% were observed only once. Around 2% of the sample is taken by the ten largest. Turning to this clone: There is no known antigen for this receptor. Base qualities are not provided; no much larger clone lies one nucleotide away.

From cysteine to phenylalanine, the CDR3 is 15 amino acids long. CDR3 DNA only is kept here, 45 bases in frame from base 1. Reading the germline V gene gives CDR1 ENHRY and CDR2 SYGVKD. After removal of 6 bases from V and 3 bases from J, the junction retains 7 bases not matched to a gene. Here the sequenced sample was peripheral blood, taken in the first trimester of pregnancy. This TCR derives from a female donor in good health, enrolled as a control in a pregnancy study. The chain joins TRBV10-3 to TRBJ1-1; TRBD1 agrees with 10 junctional bases. The DNA sequence reads TGTGCCATCAGCACGGAGGGACAGGGGTACACTGAAGCTTTCTTT. It specifies CAISTEGQGYTEAFF.